This TCR beta chain was documented in a study of T cell repertoires in cytomegalovirus infection. Regarding the study as a whole: Cumulative frequency (of public TCR beta family members) identified carriers of CMV plus the relevant HLA. Dominating the ex vivo response were HLA-C-restricted CMV-specific TCR beta clonotypes.

On this clonotype: Its cognate antigen is unknown.

Trimming took 0 bases from V and 6 from J, leaving 17 bases between them. CDR1 and CDR2 from the germline V gene are LNHNV and YYDKDF (reference sequence). This CDR3 comprises 16 residues. One entry per CDR3 protein results from TCRdb running MiXCR on the reads. Of more than 500,000 distinct CDR3 sequences in the sample, more than 15% were seen once. The chain is built from TRBV15 and TRBJ1-1; D uncertain. The source is a human donor in good health (CMV status not recorded). Some clones in this sample may be carry-over from other donors' samples. Specimen: CD8+ T cells from PBMCs. The CDR3 here is CATSRDRGRVKPEAFF. The CDR3 nucleotides are TGTGCCACCAGCAGAGATCGGGGAAGGGTTAAACCTGAAGCTTTCTTT.